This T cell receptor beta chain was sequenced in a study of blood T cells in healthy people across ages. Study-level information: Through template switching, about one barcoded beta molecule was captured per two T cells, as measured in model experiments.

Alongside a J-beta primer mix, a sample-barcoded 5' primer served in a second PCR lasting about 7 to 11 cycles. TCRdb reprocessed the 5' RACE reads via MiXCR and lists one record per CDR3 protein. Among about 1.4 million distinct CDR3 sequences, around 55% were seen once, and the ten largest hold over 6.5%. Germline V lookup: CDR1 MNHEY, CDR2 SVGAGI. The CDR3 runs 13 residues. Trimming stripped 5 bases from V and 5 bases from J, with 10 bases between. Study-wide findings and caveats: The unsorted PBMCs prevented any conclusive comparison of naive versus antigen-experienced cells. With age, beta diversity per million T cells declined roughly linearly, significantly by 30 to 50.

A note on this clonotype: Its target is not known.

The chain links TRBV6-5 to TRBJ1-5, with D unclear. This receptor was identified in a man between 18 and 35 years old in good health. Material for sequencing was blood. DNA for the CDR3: TGTGCCAGCAGTGGAACCGTAGATCAGCCCCAGCATTTT. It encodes CASSGTVDQPQHF.